This T cell receptor (beta chain) was captured in a study of cytomegalovirus exposure and HLA in healthy donors. Across the whole study: Membership in the Caucasian-associated ancestry cluster was found for around 81% of fewer than 450 genotyped donors.

PCR involved 60 Vbeta and 13 Jbeta primers. Clones were sequenced by immunoSEQ multiplex PCR, and TCRdb holds only the in-frame ones, with some missing. The table has a few hundred thousand clones, about 75% seen once. Points on this clone: No antigen is known for it.

Study-level results: Overall, 164 TCR beta chains were annotated as cytomegalovirus-associated. The Asian-associated ancestry cluster reportedly had fewer N-insertions than the approximately 630-donor mean in a later analysis. Many donors shared some public TCRs, even though most TCR sequences were rare.

In germline, CDR1 is ENHRY, CDR2 SYGVKD. This CDR3 spans 15 amino acids. Trimming took 6 bases from V and 4 from J; bases not matched to a gene: 6. Material: PBMCs. The chain couples TRBV10-3 to TRBJ2-1, with 10 bases identical to TRBD1. The receptor was isolated from a man aged 18 to 29 in good health and CMV-seronegative. The CDR3 loop reads CAISTGTGAYNEQFF. The CDR3 DNA sequence: TGTGCCATCAGCACCGGGACAGGGGCATACAATGAGCAGTTCTTC.